These T cell receptor beta chains were read from a single sample in a study of T-cell reconstitution after alpha-beta-depleted transplantation in children. TCRdb used MiXCR to reprocess the PCR reads, holding one entry per CDR3 protein. Among hundreds of thousands of distinct CDR3 sequences listed, 8% to 9.5% were seen once. The sample here was PBMCs from the stem cell graft donor, taken from the stem cell graft. Receptors were obtained from a human donor who donated a stem cell graft to a child with acute lymphoblastic leukemia. CDR3s include the opening cysteine and the closing phenylalanine or tryptophan. Fields, in order: D gene, CDR3 length, J gene, clone size, V gene, CDR3 DNA, CDR3 protein. D genes are given only for firm matches. The size field is filled for only some rows; it gives once, few, many or a size class.

NA,12,TRBJ1-1,few,TRBV5-5,TGTGCCAGCAGCTTCGCTTTCACTGAAGCTTTCTTT,CASSFAFTEAFF
NA,12,TRBJ1-1,few,TRBV12-3/TRBV12-4,TGTGCCAGCATTCAGACCCCCGGAGAAGCTTTCTTT,CASIQTPGEAFF
TRBD1,17,TRBJ1-5,NA,TRBV20-1,TGCAGTGCTAGAGATCGGTACAGGGGGCGTCTAAATCAGCCCCAGCATTTT,CSARDRYRGRLNQPQHF
NA,17,TRBJ1-1,NA,TRBV20-1,TGCAGTGCTAGAGATCCCGGTAGTGGGGTGGAGAACACTGAAGCTTTCTTT,CSARDPGSGVENTEAFF
NA,15,TRBJ1-2,NA,TRBV20-1,TGCAGTGTTTCGGCGGGGGGGATCTTTGACTATGGCTACACCTTC,CSVSAGGIFDYGYTF
TRBD1,18,TRBJ2-5,NA,TRBV4-3,TGCGCCAGCAGCCCGGGACAGGGTTTTTCCCGAGATCAAGAGACCCAGTACTTC,CASSPGQGFSRDQETQYF
TRBD1,14,TRBJ1-1,many,TRBV27,TGTGCCACCGGTCGTGGGACAGGGAACACTGAAGCTTTCTTT,CATGRGTGNTEAFF
NA,14,TRBJ2-7,NA,TRBV7-9,TGTGCCAGCAGCCAACGGACGTCTTCCTACGAGCAGTACTTC,CASSQRTSSYEQYF
NA,13,TRBJ2-7,many,TRBV4-1,TGCGCCAGCAGCCAAGAATGGGACACGAAGCAGTACTTC,CASSQEWDTKQYF
TRBD1,14,TRBJ1-2,few,TRBV12-3/TRBV12-4,TGTGCCAGCAGCCCATTACAGGGGGCGCGAGGCTACACCTTC,CASSPLQGARGYTF
NA,14,TRBJ1-6,few,TRBV27,TGTGCCAGCAGTTTTTGGGGAAATAATTCACCCCTCCACTTT,CASSFWGNNSPLHF
TRBD1,18,TRBJ2-6,NA,TRBV5-1,TGCGCCAGCAGCTTAAGGACAGGGGTGGGAACTGGGGCCAACGTCCTGACTTTC,CASSLRTGVGTGANVLTF
TRBD2,17,TRBJ2-5,few,TRBV5-1,TGCGCCAGCAGCCCGGCTCTGGGGTTCGGGGGGCAAGAGACCCAGTACTTC,CASSPALGFGGQETQYF
NA,12,TRBJ1-1,few,TRBV7-9,TGTGCCAGCAGCGAGAAACTCGATGAAGCTTTCTTT,CASSEKLDEAFF
NA,17,TRBJ1-3,few,TRBV2,TGTGCCAGCAGTGAAAGGTCAGCTTTGAGCTCTGGAAACACCATATATTTT,CASSERSALSSGNTIYF
NA,13,TRBJ2-5,many,TRBV5-1,TGCGCCAGCAGGTCTGGGGCGGGAGAGACCCAGTACTTC,CASRSGAGETQYF